Each of the 16 T cell receptor beta chains below was sequenced from the same sample in a study of cytomegalovirus exposure and HLA in healthy donors. Primers: 60 Vbeta forward and 13 Jbeta reverse. Sequencing used immunoSEQ multiplex PCR; TCRdb keeps in-frame clones, though not all of them. The repertoire includes approximately 140,000 clones, about three quarters of them detected once, and around 1.7% sits in the top ten. Material: PBMCs. The receptors were gathered from a female donor in good health and CMV-seronegative.

This clone is labeled medium-sized. This sequence joins TRBV25-1 and TRBJ1-5, with D possibly matching TRBD1 (6 bases). Trimming cost V 4 bases and J 0 bases, with 10 bases left between them. The length of the CDR3 is 15 residues. Germline lookup yields CDR1 MGHDK and CDR2 SYGVNS. CDR3: CASSAGHLSNQPQHF. DNA of the CDR3: TGTGCCAGCAGTGCGGGACACCTTAGCAATCAGCCCCAGCATTTT.

This clone was counted only a few times. The rearrangement links TRBV2 to TRBJ1-1; 7 bases match TRBD1. The CDR3 runs to 17 residues. J lost 3 bases, V lost 4 bases, and 14 bases had no gene match. From germline, CDR1 is SNHLY and CDR2 FYNNEI. CDR3 in amino acids: CASSVQGLLGVDTEAFF. The CDR3, as DNA: TGTGCCAGCAGTGTACAGGGGTTATTAGGGGTGGACACTGAAGCTTTCTTT.

The chain carries TRBV5-1 and TRBJ2-1; D remains ambiguous. Germline loops: CDR1 SGHRS, CDR2 YFSETQ. The length of the CDR3 is 12 residues. Trimming removed 1 base from V and 5 bases from J, with 4 bases in between. The CDR3 DNA reads as TGCGCCAGCAGCTTGCCAAACAATGAGCAGTTCTTC. It specifies CASSLPNNEQFF.

V is TRBV7-9 and J is TRBJ1-5, with D perhaps matching TRBD1 (6 bases). The CDR3 is made up of 14 amino acids. Germline CDR1 is SEHNR and CDR2 is FQNEAQ (reference sequence). The ends were cut back, 1 base at V and 4 bases at J, with 8 bases in the middle. This CDR3 reads CASSLEGGNQPQHF. The CDR3, as DNA: TGTGCCAGCAGCTTAGAAGGGGGAAATCAGCCCCAGCATTTT. The full variable domain, its missing parts supplied by reference TRBV7-9 and TRBJ1-5, is DTGVSQNPRHKITKRGQNVTFRCDPISEHNRLYWYRQTLGQGPEFLTYFQNEAQLEKSRLLSDRFSAERPKGSFSTLEIQRTEQGDSAMYLCASSLEGGNQPQHFGDGTRLSIL.

This clone came up a few times. V usage is TRBV6-6 and J usage is TRBJ2-2; D may be TRBD1 (6 bases). The germline CDR1 and CDR2 sequences are MNHNY and SVGAGI (reference sequence). V lost 10 bases to trimming and J lost 0 bases, with 12 bases between them. The CDR3 has 14 amino acids. The CDR3: CATRQVTNTGELFF. The CDR3 DNA reads TGTGCCACAAGACAGGTCACGAACACCGGGGAGCTGTTTTTT.

The rearrangement links TRBV6-4 to TRBJ2-1; D might be TRBD1 (6 bases). Germline CDR1 MRHNA, CDR2 SNTAGT. The CDR3 is made up of 14 amino acids. V gave up 4 bases and J gave up 0 bases, with 7 bases separating them. The CDR3 protein is CASSVGGSYNEQFF. CDR3 coding DNA: TGTGCCAGCAGTGTAGGGGGCTCCTACAATGAGCAGTTCTTC.

This clone was seen a handful of times. The chain recombines TRBV6-1 with TRBJ1-3; maybe TRBD1 (5 bases). Trimming shortened V by 0 bases and J by 2 bases, and 23 bases separated the two germline ends. This CDR3 is 20 amino acids long. CDR1 MNHNS and CDR2 SASEGT come from the germline V gene. CDR3 residues: CASSEAPQANRISPGNTIYF. The CDR3 DNA reads as TGTGCCAGCAGTGAAGCTCCGCAAGCGAACAGGATCAGCCCTGGAAACACCATATATTTT.

The V gene is TRBV7-9, the J gene TRBJ1-4, with D unclear. This CDR3 region has 12 residues. V lost 3 bases and J 7 bases, leaving 6 bases between the germline ends. The germline gives CDR1 SEHNR, CDR2 FQNEAQ (reference sequence). CDR3 nucleotide sequence: TGTGCCAGCAGCTTCTTCAGTGAAAAACTGTTTTTT. Amino acid sequence: CASSFFSEKLFF.

V is TRBV19 and J is TRBJ1-3, with D perhaps matching TRBD1 (6 bases). Germline CDR1 LNHDA, CDR2 SQIVND (reference sequence). The CDR3 covers 16 residues. Trimming removed 4 bases at V and 4 bases at J, with 17 bases between. CDR3 sequence reads: CASSKKGTSYGNTIYF. In nucleotides, the CDR3 is TGTGCCAGTAGTAAAAAAGGGACATCGTACGGAAACACCATATATTTT.

The J gene is TRBJ1-1, the V gene TRBV6-5, with D possibly matching TRBD1 (6 bases). Per the germline V gene, CDR1 is MNHEY and CDR2 is SVGAGI. V was shortened by 4 bases and J by 5 bases, with 14 bases between the two germline ends. The CDR3 loop spans 14 amino acids. CDR3 sequence (DNA): TGTGCCAGCAGTTCCCCCTACAGGGTTACTGAAGCTTTCTTT. Protein product: CASSSPYRVTEAFF.

The V gene is TRBV15, the J gene TRBJ1-1; TRBD1 agrees at 7 bases. This CDR3 contains 14 residues. Germline CDR1 reads LNHNV; CDR2 reads YYDKDF (reference sequence). With 4 bases clipped from V and 0 bases from J, the junction kept 2 bases outside the gene matches. The CDR3 loop reads CATSKGQLNTEAFF. In DNA form, the CDR3 reads TGTGCCACCAGCAAGGGACAGTTGAACACTGAAGCTTTCTTT.

This chain uses TRBV10-3 with TRBJ2-3; D call uncertain. V was trimmed by 3 bases and J by 6 bases, leaving 13 bases between them. This CDR3 comprises 14 residues. In germline, CDR1 is ENHRY, CDR2 SYGVKD. As DNA, the CDR3 is TGTGCCATCAGTGACACAAACGAACGCGATACGCAGTATTTT. This gives the protein CAISDTNERDTQYF.

V gene TRBV25-1 combines with J gene TRBJ2-5; D is perhaps TRBD2 (6 bases). The last part of the DNA fits TRBJ2-7 better; the J call may be wrong. The germline gives CDR1 MGHDK, CDR2 SYGVNS. This CDR3 spans 16 amino acids. The CDR3 loop is CASSEWSGTGAYEQYF. CDR3 in DNA: TGTGCCAGCAGTGAATGGTCCGGGACGGGAGCCTACGAGCAGTACTTC.

The V call is TRBV10-1, the J call TRBJ2-5, with TRBD2 matching over 7 bases. The length of the CDR3 is 15 residues. Germline CDR1 is WNHNN and CDR2 is SYGVQD (reference sequence). The V and J ends lost 4 bases and 1 base, in that order; junction bases with no gene match: 6. The CDR3 coding sequence is TGCGCCAGCAGTGTTCGAGCGGGGACCCAAGAGACCCAGTACTTC. Its protein product is CASSVRAGTQETQYF.

This rearrangement joins TRBV18 to TRBJ1-3; possible D gene TRBD1, 6 bases. With 5 bases removed from V and 3 bases from J, the gap between germline ends came to 14 bases. The CDR3 extends over 15 amino acids. Germline V gives CDR1 KGHSH, CDR2 LQKENI. The CDR3 region has the DNA TGTGCCAGCTCATCAGGACAGCTTAGTGGAAACACCATATATTTT. Its translation: CASSSGQLSGNTIYF.

The CDR3 DNA follows: TGTGCCAGCAGCTTATTTTCCAGGACTAGCGGGGCATCCTACGAGCAGTACTTC. This translates into CASSLFSRTSGASYEQYF. The V gene is TRBV7-3, the J gene TRBJ2-7; TRBD2 matches at 12 bases. The CDR3 is 18 amino acids. The V and J ends lost 2 bases and 1 base, in that order; junction bases with no gene match: 9. The germline V gene has CDR1 SGHTA and CDR2 FQGTGA. The full variable domain, rest sourced from reference TRBV7-3 and TRBJ2-7, is GAGVSQTPSNKVTEKGKYVELRCDPISGHTALYWYRQSLGQGPEFLIYFQGTGAADDSGLPNDRFFAVRPEGSVSTLKIQRTERGDSAVYLCASSLFSRTSGASYEQYFGPGTRLTVT.